The TCR beta chain under discussion was sequenced for a study of identical twins. TCRdb reprocessed the 5' RACE reads via MiXCR and lists one record per CDR3 protein. Seen here are roughly 260,000 distinct CDR3 sequences, over 12% observed once, and the top ten hold approximately 8.8%. The sequence was collected from a woman under 30 in good health. What was sequenced was memory (CD45RO+) T cells sorted from blood.

The CDR3: CASSLITSGNYEQYF. In DNA, the CDR3 is TGTGCCAGCAGCTTAATTACTAGCGGGAACTACGAGCAGTACTTC. J is TRBJ2-7 and V is TRBV7-2; 10 nucleotides line up with TRBD2. Germline lookup yields CDR1 SGHTA and CDR2 FQGNSA. The CDR3 length is 15 residues. The junction had 4 bases not matched to a gene; V was cut back by 2 bases and J by 3 bases. Supplemented by reference TRBV7-2 and TRBJ2-7, the full variable domain reads GAGVSQSPSNKVTEKGKDVELRCDPISGHTALYWYRQSLGQGLEFLIYFQGNSAPDKSGLPSDRFSAERTGGSVSTLTIQRTQQEDSAVYLCASSLITSGNYEQYFGPGTRLTVT.